This T cell receptor (beta chain) was identified in a study of vaccination effects on CD4 cells after COVID-19. Study in general: Pools of viral peptides were used by the ViraFEST assay to expand antigen-specific CD4+ T cells ahead of sequencing. Post-vaccine sampling took place a median of 72 days after the second dose.

Findings and limits, study-wide: Clones of infection and vaccine origin contracted markedly late after vaccination.

This CDR3 has 13 amino acids. The germline V gene encodes CDR1 SNHLY and CDR2 FYNNEI. Deletions cut 6 bases from V and 9 bases from J, with 12 bases between. Following 10 days of culture, CD4+ T cells were isolated. Each person got two doses of an mRNA SARS-CoV-2 vaccine, BNT162b2 or mRNA-1273. Half the medium was swapped for IL-2 medium on days 3 and 7. On this clone: Its target is unknown.

The repertoire was sequenced with immunoSEQ multiplex PCR; TCRdb's copy has only in-frame clones and lacks some. The sample carries tens of thousands of clones, around 79% recorded once. The V and J genes are TRBV2 and TRBJ1-6; possible D gene TRBD1, 6 bases. This receptor was identified in a human donor who received a COVID-19 vaccine. The material sequenced was CD4+ T cells from PBMCs cultured without peptide, taken after COVID-19 vaccination. CDR3 sequence: CASRGTGRSPLHF. CDR3 sequence (DNA): TGTGCCAGCAGAGGAACAGGGCGTTCACCCCTCCACTTT.